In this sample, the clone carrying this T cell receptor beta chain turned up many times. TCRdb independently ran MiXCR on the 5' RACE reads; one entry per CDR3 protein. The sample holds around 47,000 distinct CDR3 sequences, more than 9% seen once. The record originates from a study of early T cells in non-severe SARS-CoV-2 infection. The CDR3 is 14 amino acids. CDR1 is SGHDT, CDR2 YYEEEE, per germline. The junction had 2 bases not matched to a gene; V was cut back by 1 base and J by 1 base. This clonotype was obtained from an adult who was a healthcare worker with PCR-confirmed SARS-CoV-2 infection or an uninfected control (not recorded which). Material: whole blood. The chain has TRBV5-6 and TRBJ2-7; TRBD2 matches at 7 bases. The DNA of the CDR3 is TGTGCCAGCAGCTTGTGGGGGGGATCCTACGAGCAGTACTTC. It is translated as CASSLWGGSYEQYF. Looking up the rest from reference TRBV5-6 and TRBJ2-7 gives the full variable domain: DAGVTQSPTHLIKTRGQQVTLRCSPKSGHDTVSWYQQALGQGPQFIFQYYEEEERQRGNFPDRFSGHQFPNYSSELNVNALLLGDSALYLCASSLWGGSYEQYFGPGTRLTVT.